The entry below gives a single TCR beta chain sequence along with its context. Its target is unknown. The data were obtained in a study of PD-1 blockade in classical Hodgkin lymphoma. Study-level points and caveats: Baseline diversity in complete responders resembled that of newly diagnosed patients.

Here immunoSEQ multiplex PCR was the method, and the copy in TCRdb shows in-frame clones only, minus some. In the table there are around 14,000 clones, about 86% of which are singletons. Every patient was affected by relapse after autologous stem cell transplantation, while exposure to brentuximab vedotin was not uniform. With 0 bases removed from V and 1 base from J, the gap between germline ends came to 6 bases. The germline V gene encodes CDR1 MRHNA and CDR2 SNTAGT. CDR3 size: 14 residues. The chain links TRBV6-4 to TRBJ1-1; no clear D. This sequence was found in a human donor with classical Hodgkin lymphoma. Material: peripheral blood mononuclear cells (PBMCs), obtained before the second cycle of nivolumab. For the CDR3, the DNA is TGTGCCAGCAGTGACTCGGCCGAGAACACTGAAGCTTTCTTT. Its translation: CASSDSAENTEAFF.